The rows below give T cell receptor beta chains drawn from one sample of a study of blood T cell repertoires in COVID-19. The assay was immunoSEQ multiplex PCR, and TCRdb's table has in-frame clones only and misses some. The repertoire consists of 200,000 or so clones, with 80% to 90% occurring once and the leading ten covering over 9.5%. The specimen was peripheral blood. All receptors come from a woman aged 80 or over with COVID-19, enrolled during active disease. Each CDR3 is given with its conserved first and last residue. The D gene is left open where the match is weak. Some rows mark clone size as missing; the rest say once, few, many or name a class of expanded clone.

TRBD1	TRBV30	.	TRBJ1-1	CAWSVLQGAEAFF	TGTGCCTGGAGTGTACTCCAGGGGGCTGAAGCTTTCTTT
.	TRBV15	few	TRBJ2-2	CATSPRTGSRNTGELFF	TGTGCCACCAGCCCCCGGACTGGATCTAGGAACACCGGGGAGCTGTTTTTT
.	TRBV11-2	.	TRBJ1-1	CASSSPSESEAFF	TGTGCCAGCAGCTCGCCTAGCGAATCTGAAGCTTTCTTT
.	TRBV11-3	few	TRBJ1-3	CASSPGAGNTIYF	TGTGCCAGCAGCCCAGGGGCTGGAAACACCATATATTTT
.	TRBV4-1	.	TRBJ2-3	CASSKTFTDTQYF	TGCGCCAGCAGCAAGACTTTCACAGATACGCAGTATTTT
TRBD1	TRBV27	.	TRBJ1-2	CASSVQGTANYGYTF	TGTGCCAGCAGCGTACAGGGGACGGCTAACTATGGCTACACCTTC
TRBD1	TRBV6-1	.	TRBJ1-2	CASSEAPGTAYGYTF	TGTGCCAGCAGTGAAGCGCCCGGGACAGCCTATGGCTACACCTTC
.	TRBV4-1	.	TRBJ2-2	CASSRFLEGVDTGELFF	TGCGCCAGCAGCCGTTTTCTTGAGGGGGTGGACACCGGGGAGCTGTTTTTT
.	TRBV5-4	once	TRBJ2-1	CASSSLTNEQFF	TGTGCCAGCAGCTCCCTAACCAATGAGCAGTTCTTC
TRBD1	TRBV6-2/TRBV6-3	.	TRBJ1-1	CASSEPGQGVSAFF	TGTGCCAGCAGCGAACCGGGACAGGGTGTGTCAGCTTTCTTT
.	TRBV13	.	TRBJ2-6	CASSFGQGPSGANVLTF	TGTGCCAGCAGCTTTGGTCAGGGGCCCTCTGGGGCCAACGTCCTGACTTTC
TRBD1	TRBV3-1/TRBV3-2	.	TRBJ1-5	CASSSTGGNQPQHF	TGTGCCAGCAGTTCTACAGGGGGCAATCAGCCCCAGCATTTT
.	TRBV18	.	TRBJ1-2	CASSPDRQYGYTF	TGTGCCAGCTCACCAGACAGGCAGTATGGCTACACCTTC
TRBD2	TRBV7-2	.	TRBJ2-1	CASSLARGGANEQFF	TGTGCCAGCAGCTTAGCGCGCGGGGGGGCCAATGAGCAGTTCTTC
.	TRBV7-2	.	TRBJ1-1	CASSSQGNTEAFF	TGTGCCAGCAGTTCTCAGGGAAACACTGAAGCTTTCTTT
.	TRBV28	.	TRBJ2-4	CASSPESNIQYF	TGTGCCAGCAGCCCCGAGTCGAACATTCAGTACTTC
TRBD2	TRBV6-5	.	TRBJ2-7	CASSLTSGGPYEQYF	TGTGCCAGCAGTCTTACTAGCGGGGGTCCGTATGAGCAGTACTTC
.	TRBV10-3	.	TRBJ1-5	CAISPGVGNQPQHF	TGTGCCATCAGTCCAGGGGTAGGCAATCAGCCCCAGCATTTT
.	TRBV29-1	.	TRBJ1-4	CSVASGPEWEKLFF	TGCAGCGTTGCAAGCGGCCCCGAATGGGAAAAACTGTTTTTT
TRBD1	TRBV6-5	once	TRBJ2-1	CASMHDDRVNEQFF	TGTGCCAGCATGCATGATGACAGGGTCAATGAGCAGTTCTTC
.	TRBV6-1	.	TRBJ2-3	CASSVLPPGITSTDTQYF	TGTGCCAGCAGTGTACTACCCCCGGGGATTACTAGCACAGATACGCAGTATTTT
.	TRBV6-1	.	TRBJ2-5	CASSEGPGNYETQYF	TGTGCCAGCAGTGAGGGCCCAGGGAATTATGAGACCCAGTACTTC
TRBD1	TRBV5-1	.	TRBJ1-1	CASASGTGYTEAFF	TGCGCCAGCGCATCAGGGACAGGGTACACTGAAGCTTTCTTT
TRBD1	TRBV7-9	.	TRBJ1-2	CASSVRQGDGYTF	TGTGCCAGCAGCGTAAGACAGGGGGATGGCTACACCTTC
.	TRBV29-1	.	TRBJ1-1	CSVVTDTFTEAFF	TGCAGCGTTGTGACAGACACTTTCACTGAAGCTTTCTTT
.	TRBV19	.	TRBJ1-2	CASSITPGSGGYTF	TGTGCCAGTAGTATAACACCTGGGTCGGGGGGCTACACCTTC
.	TRBV11-2	.	TRBJ2-1	CASSLDGRLLVHEQFF	TGTGCCAGCAGCTTAGATGGCAGACTCCTCGTACATGAGCAGTTCTTC
TRBD1	TRBV7-9	.	TRBJ1-2	CASSSIPGGTNGYTF	TGTGCCAGCAGCTCCATACCAGGGGGTACGAATGGCTACACCTTC
.	TRBV29-1	.	TRBJ1-2	CSVGGEGYTF	TGCAGCGTAGGGGGAGAGGGCTACACCTTC
.	TRBV28	.	TRBJ2-1	CASSTPSTPYNEQFF	TGTGCCAGCAGTACCCCTAGCACCCCCTACAATGAGCAGTTCTTC
TRBD1	TRBV6-2/TRBV6-3	once	TRBJ2-5	CASSPSAGTGLETQYF	TGTGCCAGCAGTCCAAGCGCTGGGACAGGGTTGGAGACCCAGTACTTC
TRBD2	TRBV7-2	.	TRBJ2-3	CASSSQRGGGDTQYF	TGTGCCAGCAGCTCTCAGCGGGGGGGCGGGGATACGCAGTATTTT
TRBD1	TRBV19	.	TRBJ2-5	CASEGQGAATQYF	TGTGCCAGTGAGGGACAGGGGGCTGCGACCCAGTACTTC
.	TRBV5-1	.	TRBJ2-1	CASSLGGGGGTVNEQFF	TGCGCCAGCAGTTTGGGTGGGGGCGGAGGGACAGTCAATGAGCAGTTCTTC
.	TRBV6-4	.	TRBJ2-1	CASSVSGGFYNEQFF	TGTGCCAGCAGTGTCTCAGGAGGTTTCTACAATGAGCAGTTCTTC
.	TRBV5-5	.	TRBJ2-2	CASSLSTGSTGELFF	TGTGCCAGCAGCTTGAGCACAGGGAGCACCGGGGAGCTGTTTTTT
.	TRBV5-1	.	TRBJ2-3	CASSFGSLDGSDTQYF	TGCGCCAGCAGCTTCGGCTCTCTAGATGGGTCAGATACGCAGTATTTT
.	TRBV5-5	.	TRBJ1-5	CASSLQVSNQPQHF	TGTGCCAGCAGCTTGCAGGTTAGCAATCAGCCCCAGCATTTT
.	TRBV12-3/TRBV12-4	.	TRBJ2-5	CASSLGFQETQYF	TGTGCCAGCAGTTTGGGCTTTCAAGAGACCCAGTACTTC
.	TRBV7-8	.	TRBJ1-3	CASSLLAMSGQYSGNTIYF	TGTGCCAGCAGCTTACTAGCGATGAGCGGACAATACTCTGGAAACACCATATATTTT
.	TRBV5-1	.	TRBJ1-2	CASSLAGGEGGYTF	TGCGCCAGCAGCTTGGCCGGGGGAGAAGGTGGCTACACCTTC
.	TRBV6-5	.	TRBJ1-4	CASSRGFDEKLFF	TGTGCCAGCAGCCGGGGGTTTGATGAAAAACTGTTTTTT
.	TRBV5-6	once	TRBJ2-3	CASSLPTVDTQYF	TGTGCCAGCAGCTTGCCTACCGTGGATACGCAGTATTTT
TRBD1	TRBV5-1	.	TRBJ1-2	CASSQETGVMNGYTF	TGCGCCAGCAGTCAAGAGACAGGGGTAATGAATGGCTACACCTTC
TRBD2	TRBV19	.	TRBJ2-1	CASRRAGPSSYNEQFF	TGTGCCAGTAGAAGAGCGGGGCCTAGCTCCTACAATGAGCAGTTCTTC
TRBD1	TRBV6-5	.	TRBJ1-1	CASSYRGPRSTEAFF	TGTGCCAGCAGTTACAGGGGGCCTAGGAGCACTGAAGCTTTCTTT